The 10 T cell receptor beta chains listed next were all sequenced from one sample in a study of spatial heterogeneity in lung cancer. Time point indicated: sample taken at primary tumor resection. Researchers sequenced whole RNA taken from tumor, nontumor lung or frozen PBMC without sorting. TCRdb fed the 5' RACE reads into MiXCR, producing one record per CDR3 protein. The sample records about 11,000 distinct CDR3 sequences, around 3.9% being singletons. Source: normal lung tissue next to the tumor, taken at surgery. All receptors derive from a male donor with early-stage non-small cell lung cancer.

This clonotype was seen many times. Found in a library prepared for alpha chains, this beta chain is an off-target read, and its abundance has little meaning. The chain employs TRBV14 and TRBJ2-2, with TRBD1 identical over 7 bases. Losses at the gene ends were 4 bases for V and 3 bases for J; bases not matched to a gene: 8. The CDR3 loop spans 16 amino acids. The V gene's germline CDR1 is SGHDN and CDR2 FVKESK. The CDR3 DNA sequence: TGTGCCAGCAGCCCCCGACAGGGAAGGGACACCGGGGAGCTGTTTTTT. This codes for CASSPRQGRDTGELFF.

This clonotype occurred many times. This beta chain is off target for a library built for alpha chains, so its abundance means little. The chain links TRBV6-5 to TRBJ1-6; the D is unclear. The V end was cut by 6 bases, the J end by 5 bases, with 8 bases between. CDR1 and CDR2 from the germline V gene are MNHEY and SVGAGI. The CDR3 has 13 residues. The CDR3 region has the DNA TGTGCCAGCAGGGAAGTCAATAATTCACCCCTCCACTTT. Amino acid sequence: CASREVNNSPLHF.

This clonotype has ten or more counts. The library was prepared for alpha chains; this beta chain is a stray read, so its frequency means little. The chain uses TRBV15 and TRBJ2-7; TRBD1 or TRBD2 may be the D gene (5 bases each). The length of the CDR3 is 12 residues. Germline V CDR1 and CDR2: LNHNV, YYDKDF (reference sequence). Trimming took 5 bases from V and 9 from J, leaving 14 bases between them. For the CDR3, the DNA is TGTGCCACCAGCTCTAGGGGAGTTGGGCAGTACTTC. Translating gives CATSSRGVGQYF.

In this sample, this clonotype turned up many times. As an off-target read in a library built for alpha chains, this beta chain has a frequency of little significance. This chain joins TRBV12-3 or TRBV12-4 and TRBJ2-3, with TRBD2 matching 8 bases. Trimming took 2 bases from V and 5 from J; bases not matched to a gene: 6. CDR3 size: 15 residues. The CDR3 sequence: CASSLTRGAKDTQYF. The CDR3 nucleotides are TGTGCCAGCAGTTTAACGCGGGGGGCCAAAGATACGCAGTATTTT.

This clonotype was counted ten times or more. This beta chain was picked up by a library intended for alpha chains and is off target, so its count carries little meaning. DNA of the CDR3: TGTGCCAGCAGCTTAGAGCGGCAGGGGCGTTCACCCCTCCACTTT. It encodes CASSLERQGRSPLHF. The gene calls are TRBV7-9 and TRBJ1-6, with D possibly being TRBD1 (6 bases). V lost 1 base to trimming and J lost 9 bases, with 13 bases between them. CDR1 SEHNR and CDR2 FQNEAQ come from the germline V gene (reference sequence). The CDR3 is 15 residues long. The variable domain in full, with the rest retrieved from reference TRBV7-9 and TRBJ1-6, is DTGVSQNPRHKITKRGQNVTFRCDPISEHNRLYWYRQTLGQGPEFLTYFQNEAQLEKSRLLSDRFSAERPKGSFSTLEIQRTEQGDSAMYLCASSLERQGRSPLHFGNGTRLTVT.

There are many counts of this clonotype. Within a library made for alpha chains, this beta chain is off target, and its count is uninformative. J is TRBJ1-6 and V is TRBV12-3 or TRBV12-4; the match to TRBD1 covers 7 bases. CDR3 length equals 15 residues. V was pared by 5 bases and J by 3 bases, with 4 bases of the junction left unmatched. This CDR3 is CASSRDRDYNSPLHF. CDR3 sequence (DNA): TGTGCCAGCAGTCGGGACAGAGACTATAATTCACCCCTCCACTTT.

Ten or more counts support this clonotype. Within a library made for alpha chains, this beta chain is off target, and its count is uninformative. V usage is TRBV15 and J usage is TRBJ2-1; a possible D gene is TRBD1 (6 bases). V was shortened by 0 bases and J by 10 bases, with 13 bases between the two germline ends. The CDR3 has 14 residues. Germline CDR1 is LNHNV and CDR2 is YYDKDF (reference sequence). CDR3 sequence (DNA): TGTGCCACCAGCAGAGATGTTGGGGGCGAGGAGCAGTTCTTC. Its translation: CATSRDVGGEEQFF.

On this clonotype: Being off target in a library aimed at alpha chains, this beta chain has a size of little meaning. The chain carries TRBV7-3 and TRBJ2-1; 14 nucleotides match TRBD2. CDR3 length equals 15 residues. V shed 5 bases and J 10 bases; nucleotides not matched to a gene: 7. The germline gives CDR1 SGHTA, CDR2 FQGTGA. The CDR3 DNA reads TGTGCCAGCAGCCCCGGGGGACTAGCGGGAGACGAGCAGTTCTTC. It codes for CASSPGGLAGDEQFF.

This clonotype is medium-sized in the sample. Found in a library prepared for alpha chains, this beta chain is an off-target read, and its abundance has little meaning. V usage is TRBV10-1 and J usage is TRBJ2-7; D is perhaps TRBD1 or TRBD2 (5 bases each). This CDR3 has 15 amino acids. Trimming removed 3 bases from V and 2 bases from J, with 14 bases in between. Germline V gene lookup returns CDR1 WNHNN and CDR2 SYGVQD (reference sequence). The CDR3: CASSDGSAGTYEQYF. The CDR3 region has the DNA TGCGCCAGCAGTGATGGTAGCGCAGGGACCTACGAGCAGTACTTC.

This clonotype was recorded at least ten times. Found in a library prepared for alpha chains, this beta chain is an off-target read, and its abundance has little meaning. This chain connects TRBV6-1 to TRBJ2-7; D gene unclear. Germline CDR1 MNHNS, CDR2 SASEGT. The CDR3 sequence is 12 residues long. V lost 5 bases, J lost 1 base, and 6 bases lay in between. CDR3 bases: TGTGCCAGCAGTCCGCGATCCTACGAGCAGTACTTC. It translates to CASSPRSYEQYF.